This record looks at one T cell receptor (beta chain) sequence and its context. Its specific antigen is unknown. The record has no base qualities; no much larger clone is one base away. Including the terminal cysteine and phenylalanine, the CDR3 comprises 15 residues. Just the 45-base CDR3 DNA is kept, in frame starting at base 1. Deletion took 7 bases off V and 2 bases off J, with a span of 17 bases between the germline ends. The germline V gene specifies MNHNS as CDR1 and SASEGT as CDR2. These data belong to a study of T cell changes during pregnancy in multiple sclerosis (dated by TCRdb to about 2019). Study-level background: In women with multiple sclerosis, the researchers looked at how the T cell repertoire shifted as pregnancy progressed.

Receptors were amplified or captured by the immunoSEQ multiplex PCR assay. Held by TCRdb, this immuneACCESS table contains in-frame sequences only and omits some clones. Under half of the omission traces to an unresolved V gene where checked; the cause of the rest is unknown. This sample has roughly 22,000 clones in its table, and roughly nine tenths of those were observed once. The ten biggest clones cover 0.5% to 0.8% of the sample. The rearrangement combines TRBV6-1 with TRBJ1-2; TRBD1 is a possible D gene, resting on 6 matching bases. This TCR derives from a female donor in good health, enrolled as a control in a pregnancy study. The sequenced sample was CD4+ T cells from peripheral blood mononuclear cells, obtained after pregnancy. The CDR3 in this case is CASTQGGGTNYGYTF. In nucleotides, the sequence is TGTGCCAGCACCCAGGGAGGGGGGACCAACTATGGCTACACCTTC.